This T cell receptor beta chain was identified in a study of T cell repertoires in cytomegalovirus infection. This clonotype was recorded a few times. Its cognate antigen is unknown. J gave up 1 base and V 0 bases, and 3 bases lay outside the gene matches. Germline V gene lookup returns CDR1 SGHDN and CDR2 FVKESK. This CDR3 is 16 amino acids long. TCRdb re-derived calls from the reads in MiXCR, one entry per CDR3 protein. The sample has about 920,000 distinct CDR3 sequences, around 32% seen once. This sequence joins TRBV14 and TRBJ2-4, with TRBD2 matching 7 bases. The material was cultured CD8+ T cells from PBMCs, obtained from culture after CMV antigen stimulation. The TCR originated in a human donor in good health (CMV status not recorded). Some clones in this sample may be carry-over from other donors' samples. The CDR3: CASSQEWRGAKNIQYF. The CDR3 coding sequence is TGTGCCAGCAGCCAAGAGTGGCGGGGGGCCAAAAACATTCAGTACTTC.